The subject of this entry is one T cell receptor (beta chain). Each donor was healthy, and each was a bone marrow donor. This sample was taken from a study of cytomegalovirus exposure and HLA in healthy donors. The PCR ran on 60 Vbeta and 13 Jbeta primers. The table came from immunoSEQ multiplex PCR; TCRdb's copy has only in-frame clones and leaves some out. This table has about 120,000 clones, about 74% appearing once. Germline V gene lookup returns CDR1 MNHEY and CDR2 SMNVEV (reference sequence). V lost 6 bases and J lost 0, with 11 bases in between. This CDR3 has 15 residues. This TCR was sampled from a female donor in good health and CMV-seronegative. Sequenced material: PBMCs. The chain carries TRBV27 and TRBJ2-2; D may be TRBD2 (6 bases). The CDR3 region has the DNA TGTGCCAGCAGCTCCCGGAGGGCGAACACCGGGGAGCTGTTTTTT. Residues: CASSSRRANTGELFF.